The clone carrying this T cell receptor (beta chain) was found a few times. What it recognizes is unknown. V dropped 2 bases and J dropped 1; count of bases not matched to a gene: 4. This CDR3 is built from 15 residues. CDR1 is SGHDT, CDR2 YYEEEE, per germline. This entry is derived from a study of T cells in Graves' hyperthyroidism and ophthalmopathy. Amplification of TCR beta CDR3 regions used RNA as the template. HTBI primers were the set used in a first-round RT-PCR of the TCR CDR3. TCRdb independently ran MiXCR on the multiplex PCR reads; one entry per CDR3 protein. The sample records hundreds of thousands of distinct CDR3 sequences, around 20% being singletons. Study-wide findings and caveats: Prediction of ophthalmopathy progression came a median around 6 months pre-onset.

The sequence was obtained from a woman aged 45-65 years with Graves' hyperthyroidism that later progressed to Graves' ophthalmopathy. Material for sequencing was blood. The chain employs TRBV5-6 and TRBJ2-3; TRBD2 agrees at 7 bases. In DNA, the CDR3 is TGTGCCAGCAGCTTCCGGGACTACGGCACAGATACGCAGTATTTT. Amino acid sequence: CASSFRDYGTDTQYF.